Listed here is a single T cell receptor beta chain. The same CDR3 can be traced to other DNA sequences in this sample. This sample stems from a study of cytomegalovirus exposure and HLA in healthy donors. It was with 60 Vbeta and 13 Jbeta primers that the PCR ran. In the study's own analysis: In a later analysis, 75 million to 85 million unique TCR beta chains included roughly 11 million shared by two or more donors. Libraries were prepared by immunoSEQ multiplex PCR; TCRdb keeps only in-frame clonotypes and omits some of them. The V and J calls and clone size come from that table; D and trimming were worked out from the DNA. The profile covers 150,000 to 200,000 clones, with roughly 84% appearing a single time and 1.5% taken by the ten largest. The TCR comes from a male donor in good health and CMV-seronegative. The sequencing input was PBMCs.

CDR3 in amino acids: CAANYGNTIYF. The CDR3 coding sequence is TGTGCCGCGAACTACGGAAACACCATATATTTT. The chain recombines TRBV10-3 with TRBJ1-3; D remains ambiguous. V was cut by 11 bases and J by 4 bases, with 9 bases left in between. In germline, CDR1 is ENHRY, CDR2 SYGVKD. The CDR3 contains 11 residues.